A single sample gave rise to the 32 T cell receptor beta chains below, sequenced in a study of blood T cells in healthy people across ages. A second PCR, run for about 7 to 11 cycles, used a sample-barcoded 5' primer plus a J-beta primer mix. TCRdb redid the calling of the 5' RACE reads with MiXCR, one entry per CDR3 protein. Of 920,000 or so distinct CDR3 sequences listed, around 45% were seen once; the top ten hold approximately 17%. The material sequenced was blood. These TCRs come from a woman aged 55-69 years in good health.

The chain is built from TRBV5-1 and TRBJ2-1; TRBD2 aligns across 7 bases. The V and J ends lost 7 bases and 2 bases, in that order; junction bases with no gene match: 9. This CDR3 contains 15 residues. CDR1 is SGHRS, CDR2 YFSETQ, per germline. The CDR3 protein is CASGEVAGAYNEQFF. In DNA form, the CDR3 reads TGCGCCAGCGGGGAAGTAGCGGGCGCCTACAATGAGCAGTTCTTC. The entire variable domain, with the rest obtained from reference TRBV5-1 and TRBJ2-1, is as follows: KAGVTQTPRYLIKTRGQQVTLSCSPISGHRSVSWYQQTPGQGLQFLFEYFSETQRNKGNFPGRFSGRQFSNSRSEMNVSTLELGDSALYLCASGEVAGAYNEQFFGPGTRLTVL.

The sample holds a few counts of this clonotype. The CDR3 DNA reads as TGTGCCAGCAGCGTGAAAACTAGCGGGGGCAGGCTTTTCTACGAGCAGTACTTC. Protein product: CASSVKTSGGRLFYEQYF. The V call is TRBV5-6, the J call TRBJ2-7; 11 bases line up with TRBD2. The CDR3 has 18 amino acids. Germline V gene lookup returns CDR1 SGHDT and CDR2 YYEEEE. V lost 4 bases to trimming and J lost 3 bases; unmatched junction nucleotides: 15.

This clonotype was observed once. The genes are TRBV7-9 and TRBJ1-1; a possible D gene is TRBD1 (5 bases). Trimming pared 4 bases from V and 3 bases from J, leaving 12 bases between. Germline V lookup: CDR1 SEHNR, CDR2 FQNEAQ (reference sequence). CDR3 length equals 14 residues. CDR3 sequence: CASSSTRVYTEAFF. DNA for the CDR3: TGTGCCAGCAGCTCAACCAGGGTATACACTGAAGCTTTCTTT.

Only a few counts were recorded for this clonotype. The chain links TRBV7-3 to TRBJ2-7; 7 positions match TRBD2. V shed 2 bases and J 3 bases; nucleotides not matched to a gene: 7. The CDR3 has 15 amino acids. Germline V gene data show CDR1 as SGHTA and CDR2 as FQGTGA. The CDR3 coding sequence is TGTGCCAGCAGCTTAGGGCAAGGGGAGGGCTACGAGCAGTACTTC. Its translation is CASSLGQGEGYEQYF.

As regards this clonotype: A much larger clone lies one base from this, so it may be a read error. The chain recombines TRBV5-1 with TRBJ2-4, with TRBD1 as a possible D gene (6 bases). The J call is doubtful: the DNA matches TRBJ2-7 better. CDR1 and CDR2 (germline): SGHRS, YFSETQ. The CDR3 length is 14 residues. CDR3 bases: TGCGACAGCAGCCCGCGGACAGCATACTACGAGCAGTACTTC. It is translated as CDSSPRTAYYEQYF.

The genes are TRBV29-1 and TRBJ1-1; TRBD1 is a possible D gene (6 bases). Germline V gene data show CDR1 as SQVTM and CDR2 as ANQGSEA. The CDR3 contains 12 residues. V lost 7 bases and J lost 4, with 13 bases in between. CDR3 in DNA: TGCAGCGCCTGGGGGCAGTTCACTGAAGCTTTCTTT. Translating gives CSAWGQFTEAFF.

This chain joins TRBV4-1 and TRBJ1-2, with D possibly matching TRBD1 (6 bases). This CDR3 is built from 16 residues. Trimming took off 0 bases at V and 6 bases at J, with 17 bases between the two ends. The germline gives CDR1 MGHRA, CDR2 YSYEKL. The CDR3 loop reads CASSQDRVGGAHGYTF. CDR3 bases: TGCGCCAGCAGCCAAGATCGGGTAGGGGGAGCCCATGGCTACACCTTC.

This clonotype was found once. This rearrangement joins TRBV4-1 to TRBJ1-4, with 8 nucleotides matching TRBD1. The CDR3 totals 16 residues. Germline V gene data show CDR1 as MGHRA and CDR2 as YSYEKL. With 0 bases clipped from V and 7 bases from J, the junction kept 7 bases outside the gene matches. The DNA of the CDR3 is TGCGCCAGCAGCCAAGATCCCCCAGGGGGCATTGAAAAACTGTTTTTT. Translated: CASSQDPPGGIEKLFF.

In DNA form, the CDR3 reads TGTGCCAGCATCGTCCAGACTAGCGGGAGGGCCTACGAGCAGTACTTC. It is translated as CASIVQTSGRAYEQYF. The chain uses TRBV6-4 and TRBJ2-7; 14 bases map to TRBD2. CDR1 and CDR2 from the germline V gene are MRHNA and SNTAGT. V gave up 7 bases and J gave up 2 bases; unmatched junction bases: 7. The CDR3 length is 16 residues.

V usage is TRBV18 and J usage is TRBJ2-3; maybe TRBD1 (5 bases). The germline V and J ends were trimmed by 3 bases and 6 bases, with 10 bases remaining between them. CDR1 is KGHSH and CDR2 is LQKENI in the germline V gene. The CDR3 extends over 13 amino acids. In DNA, the CDR3 is TGTGCCAGCTCACCGCCTGCAGGGGATACGCAGTATTTT. This sequence encodes CASSPPAGDTQYF.

The V gene is TRBV3-1, the J gene TRBJ1-6, with no clear D. V gave up 7 bases and J gave up 8 bases, with 9 bases separating them. This CDR3 has 12 amino acids. Germline V CDR1 and CDR2: LGHDT, YNNKEL (reference sequence). The CDR3 loop is CASTSGDSPLHF. As DNA, the CDR3 is TGTGCCAGCACTTCGGGAGATTCACCCCTCCACTTT.

The V gene is TRBV7-9, the J gene TRBJ2-5, with TRBD2 matching over 9 bases. In germline, CDR1 is SEHNR, CDR2 FQNEAQ (reference sequence). The V gene end was trimmed by 4 bases and the J gene end by 5 bases; junction bases not matched to a gene: 8. The CDR3 is 15 residues long. The CDR3, as DNA: TGTGCCAGCAGCTACCACCTAGCGGGACGGGAGACCCAGTACTTC. Translated, it gives CASSYHLAGRETQYF.

This clonotype was seen more than once but under ten times. V and J are TRBV7-9 and TRBJ2-7, with D perhaps matching TRBD1 or TRBD2 (5 bases each). Germline CDR1 SEHNR, CDR2 FQNEAQ (reference sequence). This CDR3 is built from 15 residues. Between the trimmed V and J ends, which lost 2 bases and 2 bases, there was a span of 13 bases. The CDR3 region has the DNA TGTGCCAGCAGCTTATTAAGCGTGGGGGCCTACGAGCAGTACTTC. Amino acid sequence: CASSLLSVGAYEQYF. The variable domain in full, with the rest retrieved from reference TRBV7-9 and TRBJ2-7, is DTGVSQNPRHKITKRGQNVTFRCDPISEHNRLYWYRQTLGQGPEFLTYFQNEAQLEKSRLLSDRFSAERPKGSFSTLEIQRTEQGDSAMYLCASSLLSVGAYEQYFGPGTRLTVT.

This clonotype was detected only a few times. V gene TRBV20-1 combines with J gene TRBJ1-2; TRBD1 is a possible D gene (5 bases). Germline V CDR1 and CDR2: DFQATT, SNEGSKA (reference sequence). Trimming took 6 bases from V and 4 from J, leaving 15 bases between them. CDR3 length equals 13 residues. CDR3 sequence reads: CSAAVTDFYGYTF. In nucleotides, the CDR3 is TGCAGTGCAGCCGTGACAGACTTCTATGGCTACACCTTC.

This chain joins TRBV5-1 and TRBJ1-4, with TRBD1 identical over 7 bases. The germline gives CDR1 SGHRS, CDR2 YFSETQ. The CDR3 has 14 residues. The J segment lost 5 bases and the V segment lost 8 bases, leaving 9 bases of the junction unmatched. CDR3 residues: CASGPGQTNEKLFF. The DNA of the CDR3 is TGCGCCAGTGGGCCGGGACAGACGAATGAAAAACTGTTTTTT.

The CDR3 spells CSALLVTSGRRTDTQYF. CDR3 coding DNA: TGCAGTGCTCTATTAGTCACTAGCGGGAGGCGTACAGATACGCAGTATTTT. This rearrangement joins TRBV20-1 to TRBJ2-3, with 12 bases that match TRBD2. J gave up 3 bases and V 5 bases, and 12 bases lay outside the gene matches. The CDR3 is 17 residues long. Germline values: CDR1 DFQATT, CDR2 SNEGSKA (reference sequence).

This chain links TRBV27 with TRBJ2-4; tentative D call: TRBD1 (5 bases). The J call is in doubt because the DNA end fits TRBJ2-7 better. Germline V CDR1 and CDR2: MNHEY, SMNVEV (reference sequence). CDR3 length: 13 amino acids. CDR3 protein: CASSWNRFYEQYF. CDR3 bases: TGTGCCAGCAGTTGGAACAGGTTCTACGAGCAGTACTTC.

The table lists this clonotype with a few counts. The chain carries TRBV20-1 and TRBJ1-4, with a tentative D call TRBD1 (6 bases). CDR3 length: 14 residues. The V gene lost 0 bases and the J gene lost 4 bases, with 9 bases spanning the gap. The germline gives CDR1 DFQATT, CDR2 SNEGSKA (reference sequence). For the CDR3, the DNA is TGCAGTGCTAGAGACGGAGGGGGTAATGAAAAACTGTTTTTT. This translates into CSARDGGGNEKLFF.

The chain links TRBV10-3 to TRBJ2-1, with 7 bases fitting TRBD2. The J segment lost 0 bases and the V segment lost 7 bases, leaving 6 bases of the junction unmatched. CDR1 is ENHRY and CDR2 is SYGVKD in the germline V gene. The CDR3 has 15 amino acids. As DNA, the CDR3 is TGTGCCATCAAATCCGGGGAGGGCTCCTACAATGAGCAGTTCTTC. Its translation: CAIKSGEGSYNEQFF.

This clonotype appeared a few times. This CDR3 reads CASSMGQGADYGYTF. The DNA for the CDR3 is TGTGCCAGCAGTATGGGACAGGGGGCTGACTATGGCTACACCTTC. The chain links TRBV12-3 or TRBV12-4 to TRBJ1-2; the match to TRBD1 covers 12 bases. This CDR3 has 15 amino acids. V was pared by 5 bases and J by 3 bases, with 4 bases of the junction left unmatched.

This rearrangement joins TRBV5-4 to TRBJ1-2; a weak D match, TRBD1 (5 bases). V lost 2 bases and J 4 bases, leaving 15 bases between the germline ends. The CDR3 contains 15 residues. Germline CDR1 SGHNT, CDR2 YYREEE (reference sequence). DNA for the CDR3: TGTGCCAGCAGCTTAGACGGGGGGTCCAGCTATGGCTACACCTTC. This gives the protein CASSLDGGSSYGYTF.

In its sample, this clonotype was seen many times. This rearrangement joins TRBV29-1 to TRBJ2-7, with TRBD1 matching over 8 bases. The CDR3 extends over 13 amino acids. Losses at the gene ends were 3 bases for V and 0 bases for J; bases not matched to a gene: 1. From germline, CDR1 is SQVTM and CDR2 ANQGSEA. CDR3 sequence: CSVEDRDSYEQYF. In DNA form, the CDR3 reads TGCAGCGTTGAGGACAGGGACTCCTACGAGCAGTACTTC.

Remarks on this clonotype: A much larger clonotype is one base distant, so this may be a read error. This chain links TRBV4-1 with TRBJ2-5; TRBD2 aligns across 9 bases. The germline gives CDR1 MGHRA, CDR2 YSYEKL. The trim removed 4 bases at V and 11 bases at J, leaving 14 bases unmatched. This CDR3 is built from 15 residues. Here the CDR3 DNA reads TGCGCCAGCAGCCCCGGGGCTAGCGGGACGTGTGAGCAGTACTTC. The encoded protein is CASSPGASGTCEQYF.

This clonotype was observed a handful of times. The genes are TRBV16 and TRBJ1-4, with D hard to call. Trimming took off 0 bases at V and 12 bases at J, with 14 bases between the two ends. The CDR3 length is 14 residues. Germline lookup yields CDR1 KGHSY and CDR2 FQNENV. CDR3 sequence reads: CASSQSPSGAELFF. CDR3 coding DNA: TGTGCCAGCAGCCAATCCCCATCGGGTGCTGAACTGTTTTTT.

CDR3 region: CASSLSVMGARGNEQFF. The CDR3 DNA reads as TGTGCCAGCAGCTTGTCCGTAATGGGGGCGAGGGGCAATGAGCAGTTCTTC. This chain connects TRBV5-8 to TRBJ2-1, with D possibly TRBD1 on 6 matching bases. The V gene's germline CDR1 is SGHTS and CDR2 YDEGEE. Trimming took off 1 base at V and 6 bases at J, with 20 bases between the two ends. There are 17 residues in the CDR3.

The rearrangement joins TRBV14 to TRBJ2-7; D perhaps matches TRBD2 (5 bases). The CDR3 totals 13 residues. Germline V gene lookup returns CDR1 SGHDN and CDR2 FVKESK. The V end was cut by 2 bases, the J end by 6 bases, with 11 bases between. CDR3 protein: CASSQFKAGEQYF. The CDR3 coding sequence is TGTGCCAGCAGCCAATTCAAGGCGGGCGAGCAGTACTTC.

The rearrangement uses TRBV29-1 and TRBJ2-5; weak D call: TRBD2 (6 bases). Germline loops: CDR1 SQVTM, CDR2 ANQGSEA. There are 11 residues in the CDR3. V lost 7 bases, J lost 5 bases, and 11 bases lay in between. This CDR3 reads CSATRGETQYF. CDR3 in DNA: TGCAGCGCAACACGGGGGGAGACCCAGTACTTC.

This clonotype has more than one count but fewer than ten. The chain employs TRBV5-1 and TRBJ1-1, with D perhaps TRBD1 (5 bases). CDR3 length: 15 amino acids. Deletions cut 4 bases from V and 1 base from J, with 14 bases between. CDR1 and CDR2 (germline): SGHRS, YFSETQ. CDR3 region: CASSPDGRENTEAFF. CDR3 coding DNA: TGCGCCAGCAGCCCGGACGGCAGGGAGAACACTGAAGCTTTCTTT.

This clonotype occurred a few times. This rearrangement joins TRBV5-1 to TRBJ2-5; D is perhaps TRBD1 or TRBD2 (5 bases each). The CDR3 loop spans 12 amino acids. The ends were cut back, 4 bases at V and 11 bases at J, with 15 bases in the middle. The germline gives CDR1 SGHRS, CDR2 YFSETQ. DNA for the CDR3: TGCGCCAGCAGCCCGGGGACCGTCGGGCAGTACTTC. Its translation is CASSPGTVGQYF.

This clonotype has more than one count but fewer than ten. The chain is built from TRBV20-1 and TRBJ1-5; 7 nucleotides line up with TRBD1. The V and J ends lost 3 bases and 3 bases, in that order; junction bases with no gene match: 2. In germline, CDR1 is DFQATT, CDR2 SNEGSKA (reference sequence). The CDR3 has 13 residues. The CDR3 sequence: CSASTGDNQPQHF. In nucleotides, the CDR3 is TGCAGTGCTAGTACAGGGGACAATCAGCCCCAGCATTTT.

The V and J genes are TRBV6-5 and TRBJ2-7; 9 positions agree with TRBD2. This CDR3 is built from 17 residues. V was clipped by 2 bases and J by 3 bases; unmatched bases: 11. Germline CDR1 MNHEY, CDR2 SVGAGI. This CDR3 is CASSYRTSVTPGYEQYF. The CDR3 nucleotides are TGTGCCAGCAGTTACAGGACTAGCGTCACCCCGGGCTACGAGCAGTACTTC.

This clonotype was detected only once. V is TRBV6-2 or TRBV6-3 and J is TRBJ2-4; TRBD1 is a possible D gene (6 bases). CDR1 is MNHEY and CDR2 is SVGEGT in the germline V gene. This CDR3 spans 15 amino acids. V was shortened by 5 bases and J by 2 bases, with 13 bases between the two germline ends. This CDR3 is CASSRNRDPKNIQYF. CDR3 coding DNA: TGTGCCAGCAGTCGTAACAGGGACCCCAAAAACATTCAGTACTTC.